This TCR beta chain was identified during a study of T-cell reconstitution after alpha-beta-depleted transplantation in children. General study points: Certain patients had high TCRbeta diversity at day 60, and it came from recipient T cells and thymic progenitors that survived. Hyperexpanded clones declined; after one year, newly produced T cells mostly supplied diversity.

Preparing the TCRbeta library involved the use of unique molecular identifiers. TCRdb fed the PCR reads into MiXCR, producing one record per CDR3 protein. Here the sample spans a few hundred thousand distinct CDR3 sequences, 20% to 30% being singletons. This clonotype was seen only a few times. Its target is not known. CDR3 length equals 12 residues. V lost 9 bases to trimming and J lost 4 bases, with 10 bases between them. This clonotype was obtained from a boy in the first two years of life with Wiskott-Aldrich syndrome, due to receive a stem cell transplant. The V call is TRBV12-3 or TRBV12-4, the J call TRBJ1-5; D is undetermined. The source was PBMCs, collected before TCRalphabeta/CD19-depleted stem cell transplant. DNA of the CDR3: TGTGCCAGTAGACGGTTGAATCAGCCCCAGCATTTT. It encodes CASRRLNQPQHF.